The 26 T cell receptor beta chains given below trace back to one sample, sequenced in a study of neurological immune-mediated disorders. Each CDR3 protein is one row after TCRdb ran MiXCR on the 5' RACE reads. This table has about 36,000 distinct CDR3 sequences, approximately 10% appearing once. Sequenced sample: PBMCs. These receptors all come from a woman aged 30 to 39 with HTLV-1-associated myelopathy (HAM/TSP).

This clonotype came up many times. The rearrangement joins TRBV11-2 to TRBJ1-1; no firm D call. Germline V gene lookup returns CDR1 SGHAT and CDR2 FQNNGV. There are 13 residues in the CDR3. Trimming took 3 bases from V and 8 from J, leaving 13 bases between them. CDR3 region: CASSFFRELEAFF. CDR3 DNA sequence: TGTGCCAGCAGCTTCTTCCGGGAGTTGGAAGCTTTCTTT. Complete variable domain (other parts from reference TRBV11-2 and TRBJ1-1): EAGVAQSPRYKIIEKRQSVAFWCNPISGHATLYWYQQILGQGPKLLIQFQNNGVVDDSQLPKDRFSAERLKGVDSTLKIQPAKLEDSAVYLCASSFFRELEAFFGQGTRLTVV.

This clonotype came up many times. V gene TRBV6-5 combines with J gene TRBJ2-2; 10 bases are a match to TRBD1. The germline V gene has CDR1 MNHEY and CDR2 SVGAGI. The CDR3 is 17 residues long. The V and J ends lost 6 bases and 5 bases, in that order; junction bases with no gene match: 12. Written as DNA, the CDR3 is TGTGCCAGCAGAGGGGCTCCCGGGACAGGGGAAACCGGGGAGCTGTTTTTT. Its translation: CASRGAPGTGETGELFF.

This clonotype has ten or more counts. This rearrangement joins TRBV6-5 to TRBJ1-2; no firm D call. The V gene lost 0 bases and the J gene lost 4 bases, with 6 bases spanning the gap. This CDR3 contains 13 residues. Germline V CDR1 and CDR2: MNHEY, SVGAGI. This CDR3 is CASSYSEAYGYTF. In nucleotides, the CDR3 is TGTGCCAGCAGTTACTCTGAGGCCTATGGCTACACCTTC.

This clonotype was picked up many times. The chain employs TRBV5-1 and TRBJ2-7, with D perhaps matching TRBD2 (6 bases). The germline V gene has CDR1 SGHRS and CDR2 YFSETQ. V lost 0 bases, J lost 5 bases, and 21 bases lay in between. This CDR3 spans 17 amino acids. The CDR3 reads CASSLARGTLGVDEQYF. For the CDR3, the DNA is TGCGCCAGCAGCTTGGCTCGGGGGACGCTCGGTGTCGACGAGCAGTACTTC.

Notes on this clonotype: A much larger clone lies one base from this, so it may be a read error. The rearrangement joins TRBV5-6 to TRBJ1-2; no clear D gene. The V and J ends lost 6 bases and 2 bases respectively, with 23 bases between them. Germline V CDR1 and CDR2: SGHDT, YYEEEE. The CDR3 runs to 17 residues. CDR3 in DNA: TGTGCCAGCAACTTTCTCCAGACCATCATCTCGAACTATGGCTACACCTTC. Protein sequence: CASNFLQTIISNYGYTF.

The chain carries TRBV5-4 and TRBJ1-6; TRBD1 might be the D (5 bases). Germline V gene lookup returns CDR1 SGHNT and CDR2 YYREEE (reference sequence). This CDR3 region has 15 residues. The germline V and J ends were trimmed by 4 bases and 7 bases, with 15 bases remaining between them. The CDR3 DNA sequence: TGTGCCAGCAGCGATATAGCGGGGGGGAATTCACCCCTCCACTTT. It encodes CASSDIAGGNSPLHF.

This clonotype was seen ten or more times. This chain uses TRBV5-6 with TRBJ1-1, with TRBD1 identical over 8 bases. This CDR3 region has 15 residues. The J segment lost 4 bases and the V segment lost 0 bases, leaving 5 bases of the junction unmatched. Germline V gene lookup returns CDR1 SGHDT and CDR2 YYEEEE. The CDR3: CASSLVDRGGTEAFF. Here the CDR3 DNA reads TGTGCCAGCAGCTTGGTTGACAGGGGTGGCACTGAAGCTTTCTTT.

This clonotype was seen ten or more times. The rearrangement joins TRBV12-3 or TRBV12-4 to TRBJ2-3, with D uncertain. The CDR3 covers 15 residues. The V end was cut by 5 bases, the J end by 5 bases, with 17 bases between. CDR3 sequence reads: CASSPNLPKEDTQYF. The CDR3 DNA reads TGTGCCAGCAGTCCCAATCTTCCCAAAGAAGATACGCAGTATTTT.

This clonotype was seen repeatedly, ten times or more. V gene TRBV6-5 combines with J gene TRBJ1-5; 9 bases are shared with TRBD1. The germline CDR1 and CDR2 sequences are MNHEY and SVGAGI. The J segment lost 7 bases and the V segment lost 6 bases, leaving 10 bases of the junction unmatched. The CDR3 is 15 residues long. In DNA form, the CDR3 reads TGTGCCAGCAGCCCGTTAACAGGGGGCTCCCAGCCCCAGCATTTT. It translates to CASSPLTGGSQPQHF.

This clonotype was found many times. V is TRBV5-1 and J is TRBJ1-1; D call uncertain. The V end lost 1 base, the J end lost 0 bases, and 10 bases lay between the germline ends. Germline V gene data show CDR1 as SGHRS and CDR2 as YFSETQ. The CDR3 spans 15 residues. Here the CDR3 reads CASSLKVGVNTEAFF. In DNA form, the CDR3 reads TGCGCCAGCAGCTTGAAGGTAGGAGTGAACACTGAAGCTTTCTTT.

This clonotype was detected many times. CDR3 loop: CSARDPSGYSYEQYF. The CDR3 region has the DNA TGCAGTGCTAGAGATCCTTCGGGCTACTCCTACGAGCAGTACTTC. This rearrangement joins TRBV20-1 to TRBJ2-7; D is undetermined. This CDR3 contains 15 residues. Germline V gene sequence: CDR1 DFQATT, CDR2 SNEGSKA (reference sequence). The V gene lost 0 bases and the J gene lost 0 bases, with 12 bases spanning the gap.

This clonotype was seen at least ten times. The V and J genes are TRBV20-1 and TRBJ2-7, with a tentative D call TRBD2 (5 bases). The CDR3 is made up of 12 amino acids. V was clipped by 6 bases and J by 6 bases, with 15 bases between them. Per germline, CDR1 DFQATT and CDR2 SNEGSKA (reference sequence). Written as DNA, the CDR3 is TGCAGTGCCGGGTCATTGGGGAGCGAGCAGTACTTC. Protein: CSAGSLGSEQYF.

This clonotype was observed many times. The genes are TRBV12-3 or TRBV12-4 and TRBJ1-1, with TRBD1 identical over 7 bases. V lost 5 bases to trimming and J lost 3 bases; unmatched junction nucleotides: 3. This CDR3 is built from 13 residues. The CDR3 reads CASSRQGHTEAFF. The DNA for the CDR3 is TGTGCCAGCAGTCGACAGGGCCACACTGAAGCTTTCTTT.

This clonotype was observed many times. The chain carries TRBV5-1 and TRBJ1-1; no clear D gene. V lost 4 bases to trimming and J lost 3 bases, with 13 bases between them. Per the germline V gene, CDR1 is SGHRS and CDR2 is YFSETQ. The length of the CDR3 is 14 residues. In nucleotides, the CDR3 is TGCGCCAGCAGCCTTGCCGGGTGGTACACTGAAGCTTTCTTT. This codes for CASSLAGWYTEAFF.

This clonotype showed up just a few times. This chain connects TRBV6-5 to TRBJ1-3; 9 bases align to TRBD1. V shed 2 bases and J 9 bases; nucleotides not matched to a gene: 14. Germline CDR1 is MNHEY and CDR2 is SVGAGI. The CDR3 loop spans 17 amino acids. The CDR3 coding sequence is TGTGCCAGCAGTTACCGAGCGACAGGGGGACCCGGGGCCACCATATATTTT. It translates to CASSYRATGGPGATIYF.

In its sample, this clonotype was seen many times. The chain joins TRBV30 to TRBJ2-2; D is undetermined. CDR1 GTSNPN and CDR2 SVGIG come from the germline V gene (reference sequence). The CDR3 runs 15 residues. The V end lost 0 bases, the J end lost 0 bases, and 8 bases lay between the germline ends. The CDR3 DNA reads TGTGCCTGGAGTGTAGCGCAATCGAACACCGGGGAGCTGTTTTTT. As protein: CAWSVAQSNTGELFF. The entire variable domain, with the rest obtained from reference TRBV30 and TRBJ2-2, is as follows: SQTIHQWPATLVQPVGSPLSLECTVEGTSNPNLYWYRQAAGRGLQLLFYSVGIGQISSEVPQNLSASRPQDRQFILSSKKLLLSDSGFYLCAWSVAQSNTGELFFGEGSRLTVL.

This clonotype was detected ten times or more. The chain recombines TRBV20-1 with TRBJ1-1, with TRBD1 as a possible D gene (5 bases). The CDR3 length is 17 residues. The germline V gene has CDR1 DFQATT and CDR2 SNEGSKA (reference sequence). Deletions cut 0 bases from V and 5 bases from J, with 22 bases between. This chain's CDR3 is CSARDGWDASRGTEAFF. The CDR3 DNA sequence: TGCAGTGCTAGAGATGGTTGGGACGCCTCCCGGGGTACTGAAGCTTTCTTT.

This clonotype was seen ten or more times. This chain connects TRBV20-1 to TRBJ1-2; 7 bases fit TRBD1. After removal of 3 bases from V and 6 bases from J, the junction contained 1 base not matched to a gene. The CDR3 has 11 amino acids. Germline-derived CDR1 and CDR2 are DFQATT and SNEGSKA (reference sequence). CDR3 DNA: TGCAGTGCTAGTACAGGGGATGGCTACACCTTC. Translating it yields CSASTGDGYTF.

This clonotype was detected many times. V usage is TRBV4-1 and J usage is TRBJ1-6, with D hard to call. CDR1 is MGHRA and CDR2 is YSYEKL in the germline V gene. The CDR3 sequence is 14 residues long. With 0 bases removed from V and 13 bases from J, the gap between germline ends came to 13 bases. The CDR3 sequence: CASSQELGVGPLHF. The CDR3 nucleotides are TGCGCCAGCAGCCAAGAACTCGGGGTTGGTCCCCTCCACTTT.

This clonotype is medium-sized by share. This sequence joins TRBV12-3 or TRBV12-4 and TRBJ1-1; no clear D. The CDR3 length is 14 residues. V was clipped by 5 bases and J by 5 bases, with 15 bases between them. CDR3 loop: CASSPQYRETEAFF. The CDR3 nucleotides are TGTGCCAGCAGTCCCCAATATAGGGAAACTGAAGCTTTCTTT.

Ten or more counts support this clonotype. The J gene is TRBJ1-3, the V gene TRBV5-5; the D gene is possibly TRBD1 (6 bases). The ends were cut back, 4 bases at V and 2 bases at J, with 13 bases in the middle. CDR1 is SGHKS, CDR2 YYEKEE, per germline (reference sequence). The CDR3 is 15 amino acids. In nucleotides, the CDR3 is TGTGCCAGCAGCCGTACAGGGAACACTGGAAACACCATATATTTT. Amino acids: CASSRTGNTGNTIYF.

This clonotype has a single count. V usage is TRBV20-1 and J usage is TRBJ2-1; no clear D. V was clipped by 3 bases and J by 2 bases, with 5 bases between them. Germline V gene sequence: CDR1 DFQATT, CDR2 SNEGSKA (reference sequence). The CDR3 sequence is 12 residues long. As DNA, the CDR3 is TGCAGTGCTAGGTCGACCTACAATGAGCAGTTCTTC. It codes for CSARSTYNEQFF.

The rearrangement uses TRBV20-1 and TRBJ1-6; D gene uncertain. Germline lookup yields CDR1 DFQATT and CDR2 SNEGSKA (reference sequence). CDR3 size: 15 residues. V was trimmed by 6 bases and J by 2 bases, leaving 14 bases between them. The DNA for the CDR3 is TGCAGTGCGATCAGAGATAACACCTATAATTCACCCCTCCACTTT. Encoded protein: CSAIRDNTYNSPLHF.

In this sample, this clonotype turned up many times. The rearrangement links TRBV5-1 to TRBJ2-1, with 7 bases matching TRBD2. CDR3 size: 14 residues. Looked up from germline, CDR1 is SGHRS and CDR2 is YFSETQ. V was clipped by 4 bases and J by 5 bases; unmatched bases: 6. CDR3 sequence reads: CASSNSGFDNEQFF. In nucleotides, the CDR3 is TGCGCCAGCAGCAATAGCGGGTTCGACAATGAGCAGTTCTTC.

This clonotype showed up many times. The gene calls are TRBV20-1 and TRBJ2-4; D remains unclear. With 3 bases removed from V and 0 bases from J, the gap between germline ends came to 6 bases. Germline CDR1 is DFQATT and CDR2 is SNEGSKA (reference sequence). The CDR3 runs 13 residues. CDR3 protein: CSASSGAKNIQYF. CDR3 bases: TGCAGTGCTAGCTCCGGAGCCAAAAACATTCAGTACTTC.

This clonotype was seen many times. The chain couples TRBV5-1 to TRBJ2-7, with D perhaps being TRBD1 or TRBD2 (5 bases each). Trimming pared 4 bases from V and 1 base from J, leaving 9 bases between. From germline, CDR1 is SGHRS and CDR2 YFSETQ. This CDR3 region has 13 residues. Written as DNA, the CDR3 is TGCGCCAGCAGCACCGGGGCTTCCTACGAGCAGTACTTC. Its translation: CASSTGASYEQYF.